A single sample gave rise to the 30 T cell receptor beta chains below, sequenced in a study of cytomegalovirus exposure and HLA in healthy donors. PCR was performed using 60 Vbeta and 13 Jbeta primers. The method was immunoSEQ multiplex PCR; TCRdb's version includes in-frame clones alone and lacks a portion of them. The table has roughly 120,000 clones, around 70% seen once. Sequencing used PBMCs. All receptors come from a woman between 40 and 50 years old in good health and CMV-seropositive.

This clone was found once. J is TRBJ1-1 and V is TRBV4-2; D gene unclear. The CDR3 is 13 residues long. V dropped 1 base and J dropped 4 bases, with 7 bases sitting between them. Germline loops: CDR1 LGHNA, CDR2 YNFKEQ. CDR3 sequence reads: CASSQAVPTEAFF. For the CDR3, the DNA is TGTGCCAGCAGCCAAGCCGTTCCCACTGAAGCTTTCTTT.

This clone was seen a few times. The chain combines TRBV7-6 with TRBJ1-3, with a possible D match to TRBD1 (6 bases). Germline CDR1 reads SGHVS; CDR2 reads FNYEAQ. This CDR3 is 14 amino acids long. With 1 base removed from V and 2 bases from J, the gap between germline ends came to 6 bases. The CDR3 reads CASSLGTAGNTIYF. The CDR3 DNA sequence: TGTGCCAGCAGCTTAGGGACAGCTGGAAACACCATATATTTT.

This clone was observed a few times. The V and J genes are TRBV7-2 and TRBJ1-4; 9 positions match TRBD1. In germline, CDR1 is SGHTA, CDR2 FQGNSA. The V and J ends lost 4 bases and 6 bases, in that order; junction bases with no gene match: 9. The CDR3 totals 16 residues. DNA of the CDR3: TGTGCCAGCAGCTCCTGGGAGGGACAGGGAGATGAAAAACTGTTTTTT. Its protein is CASSSWEGQGDEKLFF.

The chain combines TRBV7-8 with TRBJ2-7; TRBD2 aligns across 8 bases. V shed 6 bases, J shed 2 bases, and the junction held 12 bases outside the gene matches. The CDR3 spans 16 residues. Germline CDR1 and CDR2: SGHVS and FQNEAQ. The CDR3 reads CASRRGRAGAPYEQYF. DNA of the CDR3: TGTGCCAGCAGGCGAGGCCGAGCGGGGGCCCCCTACGAGCAGTACTTC.

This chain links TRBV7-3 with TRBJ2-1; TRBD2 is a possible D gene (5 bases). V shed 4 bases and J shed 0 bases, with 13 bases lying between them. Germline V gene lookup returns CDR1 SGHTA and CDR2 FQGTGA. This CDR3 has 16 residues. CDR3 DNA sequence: TGTGCCAGCAGCTCGCAAAGTAGCGCCTCCTACAATGAGCAGTTCTTC. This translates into CASSSQSSASYNEQFF.

As DNA, the CDR3 is TGTGCCAGCTCCCTCCAGGGATCCGATCAGCCCCAGCATTTT. As protein: CASSLQGSDQPQHF. The J gene is TRBJ1-5, the V gene TRBV18; possible D gene TRBD1, 5 bases. CDR3 length: 14 residues. The V gene lost 6 bases and the J gene lost 5 bases, with 14 bases spanning the gap. Germline CDR1 KGHSH, CDR2 LQKENI.

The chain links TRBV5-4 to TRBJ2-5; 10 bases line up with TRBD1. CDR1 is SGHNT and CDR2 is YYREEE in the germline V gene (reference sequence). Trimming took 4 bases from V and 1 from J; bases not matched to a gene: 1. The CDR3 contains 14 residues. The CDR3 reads CASSGTGAQETQYF. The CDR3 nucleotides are TGTGCCAGCAGCGGGACAGGGGCCCAAGAGACCCAGTACTTC.

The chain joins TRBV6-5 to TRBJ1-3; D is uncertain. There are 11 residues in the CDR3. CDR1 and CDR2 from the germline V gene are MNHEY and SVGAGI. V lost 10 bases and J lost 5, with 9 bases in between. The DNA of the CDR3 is TGTGCCACCGCTACGAGAAACACCATATATTTT. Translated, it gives CATATRNTIYF.

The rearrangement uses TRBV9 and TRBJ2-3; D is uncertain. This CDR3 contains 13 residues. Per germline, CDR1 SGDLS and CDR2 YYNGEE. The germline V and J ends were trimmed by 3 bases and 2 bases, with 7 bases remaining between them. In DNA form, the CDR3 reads TGTGCCAGCAGCGCAGGAAACACAGATACGCAGTATTTT. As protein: CASSAGNTDTQYF. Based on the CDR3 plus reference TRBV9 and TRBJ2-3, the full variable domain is DSGVTQTPKHLITATGQRVTLRCSPRSGDLSVYWYQQSLDQGLQFLIQYYNGEERAKGNILERFSAQQFPDLHSELNLSSLELGDSALYFCASSAGNTDTQYFGPGTRLTVL.

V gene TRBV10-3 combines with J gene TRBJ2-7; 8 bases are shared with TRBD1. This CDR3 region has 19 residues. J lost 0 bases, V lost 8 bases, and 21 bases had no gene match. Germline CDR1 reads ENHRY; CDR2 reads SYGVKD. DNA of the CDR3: TGTGCCATCGCTGGTCCAGGGGGGCAGGGGGCCCGTAGCTCCTACGAGCAGTACTTC. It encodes CAIAGPGGQGARSSYEQYF.

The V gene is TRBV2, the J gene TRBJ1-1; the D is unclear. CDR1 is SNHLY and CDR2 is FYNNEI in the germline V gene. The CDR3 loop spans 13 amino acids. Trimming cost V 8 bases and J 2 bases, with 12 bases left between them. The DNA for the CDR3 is TGTGCCAGCCTCCCAGAGGTTAACACTGAAGCTTTCTTT. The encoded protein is CASLPEVNTEAFF.

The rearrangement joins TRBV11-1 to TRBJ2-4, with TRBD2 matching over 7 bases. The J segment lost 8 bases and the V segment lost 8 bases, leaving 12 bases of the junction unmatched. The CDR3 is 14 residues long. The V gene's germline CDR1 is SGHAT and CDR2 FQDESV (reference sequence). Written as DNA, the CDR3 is TGTGCCAGCCGGATGGGGGGGGGTTCGGACATTCAGTACTTC. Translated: CASRMGGGSDIQYF.

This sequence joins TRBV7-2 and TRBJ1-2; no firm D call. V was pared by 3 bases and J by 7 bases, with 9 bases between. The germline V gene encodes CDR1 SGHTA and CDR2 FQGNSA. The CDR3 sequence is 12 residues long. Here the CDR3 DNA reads TGTGCCAGCAGCTTTCCGGGAGGTGGCTACACCTTC. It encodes CASSFPGGGYTF.

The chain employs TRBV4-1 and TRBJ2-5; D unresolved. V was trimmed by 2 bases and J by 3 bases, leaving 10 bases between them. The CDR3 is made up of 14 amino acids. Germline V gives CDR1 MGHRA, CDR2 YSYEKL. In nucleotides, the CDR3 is TGCGCCAGCAGCCAATCCTTCACTGAAGAGACCCAGTACTTC. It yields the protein CASSQSFTEETQYF.

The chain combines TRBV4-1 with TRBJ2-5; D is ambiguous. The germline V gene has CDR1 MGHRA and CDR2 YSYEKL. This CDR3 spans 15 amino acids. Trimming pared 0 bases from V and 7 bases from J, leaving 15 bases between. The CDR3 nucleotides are TGCGCCAGCAGCCAAGACCCCAGCGAAGGCAGGACCCAGTACTTC. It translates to CASSQDPSEGRTQYF.

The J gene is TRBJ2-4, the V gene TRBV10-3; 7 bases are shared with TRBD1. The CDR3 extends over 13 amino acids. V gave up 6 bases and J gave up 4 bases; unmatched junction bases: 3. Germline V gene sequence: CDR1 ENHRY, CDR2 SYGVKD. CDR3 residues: CAIRGTEKNIQYF. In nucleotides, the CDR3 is TGTGCCATCAGGGGGACAGAAAAAAACATTCAGTACTTC.

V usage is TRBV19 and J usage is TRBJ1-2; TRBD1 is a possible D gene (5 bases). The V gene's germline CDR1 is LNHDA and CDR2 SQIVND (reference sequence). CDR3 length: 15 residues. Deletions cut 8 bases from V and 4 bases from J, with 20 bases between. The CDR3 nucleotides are TGTGCCAGTGGACCCCTGGGGGGAATCAGCTATGGCTACACCTTC. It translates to CASGPLGGISYGYTF.

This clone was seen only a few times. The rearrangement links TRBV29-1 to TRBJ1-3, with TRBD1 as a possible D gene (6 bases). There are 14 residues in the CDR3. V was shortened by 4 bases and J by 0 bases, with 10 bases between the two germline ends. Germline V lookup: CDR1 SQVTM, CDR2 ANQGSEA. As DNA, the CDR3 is TGCAGCGTTGTTGGGGGCTTCTCTGGAAACACCATATATTTT. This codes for CSVVGGFSGNTIYF.

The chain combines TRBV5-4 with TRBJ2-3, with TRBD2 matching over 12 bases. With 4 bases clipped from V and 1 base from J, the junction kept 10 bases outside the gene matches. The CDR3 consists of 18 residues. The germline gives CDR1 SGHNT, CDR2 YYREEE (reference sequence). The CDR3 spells CASSTGLAGPEGTDTQYF. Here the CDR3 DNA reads TGTGCCAGCAGCACCGGACTAGCGGGGCCTGAAGGCACAGATACGCAGTATTTT.

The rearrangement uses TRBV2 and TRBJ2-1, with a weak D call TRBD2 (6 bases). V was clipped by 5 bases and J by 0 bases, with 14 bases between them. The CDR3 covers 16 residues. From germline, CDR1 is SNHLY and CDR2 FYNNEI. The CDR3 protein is CASSLGRGSSYNEQFF. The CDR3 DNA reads TGTGCCAGCAGTCTCGGGCGGGGTAGCTCCTACAATGAGCAGTTCTTC.

The CDR3 loop reads CASSLWTGRMDGYTF. The CDR3 nucleotides are TGTGCCAGCAGCCTCTGGACAGGGAGGATGGATGGCTACACCTTC. The rearrangement uses TRBV4-2 and TRBJ1-2; 8 bases align to TRBD1. Germline V gene lookup returns CDR1 LGHNA and CDR2 YNFKEQ. The J segment lost 6 bases and the V segment lost 4 bases, leaving 10 bases of the junction unmatched. The CDR3 is 15 amino acids.

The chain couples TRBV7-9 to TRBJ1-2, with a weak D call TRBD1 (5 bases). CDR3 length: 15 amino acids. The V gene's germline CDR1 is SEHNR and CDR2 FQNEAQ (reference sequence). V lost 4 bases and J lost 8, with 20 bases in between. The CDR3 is CASSSLAGRRDGYTF. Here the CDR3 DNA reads TGTGCCAGCAGCTCTCTCGCGGGACGGAGGGACGGCTACACCTTC.

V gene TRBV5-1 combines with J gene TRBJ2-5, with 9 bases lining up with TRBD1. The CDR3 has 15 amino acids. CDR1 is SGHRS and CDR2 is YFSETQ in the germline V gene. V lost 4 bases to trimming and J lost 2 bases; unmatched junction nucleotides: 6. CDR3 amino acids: CASSRNRGRQETQYF. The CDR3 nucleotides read TGCGCCAGCAGCCGAAACAGGGGGCGGCAAGAGACCCAGTACTTC. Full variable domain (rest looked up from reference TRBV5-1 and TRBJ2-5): KAGVTQTPRYLIKTRGQQVTLSCSPISGHRSVSWYQQTPGQGLQFLFEYFSETQRNKGNFPGRFSGRQFSNSRSEMNVSTLELGDSALYLCASSRNRGRQETQYFGPGTRLLVL.

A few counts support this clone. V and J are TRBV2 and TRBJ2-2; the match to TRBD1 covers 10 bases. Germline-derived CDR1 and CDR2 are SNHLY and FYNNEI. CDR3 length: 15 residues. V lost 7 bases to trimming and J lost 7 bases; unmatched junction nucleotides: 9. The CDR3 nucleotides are TGTGCCAGCATAGGGGACAGGGGTCTGAGCGGGGAGCTGTTTTTT. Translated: CASIGDRGLSGELFF.

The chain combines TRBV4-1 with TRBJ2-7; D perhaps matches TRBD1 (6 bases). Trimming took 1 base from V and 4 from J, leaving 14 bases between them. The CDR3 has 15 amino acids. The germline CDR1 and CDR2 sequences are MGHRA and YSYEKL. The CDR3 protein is CASSQVAGEIYEQYF. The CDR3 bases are TGCGCCAGCAGCCAAGTGGCAGGGGAAATTTACGAGCAGTACTTC.

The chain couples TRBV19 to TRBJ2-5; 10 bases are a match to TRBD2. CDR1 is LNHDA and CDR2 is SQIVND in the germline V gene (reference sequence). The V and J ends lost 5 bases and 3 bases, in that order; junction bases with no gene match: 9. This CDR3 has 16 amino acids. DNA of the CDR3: TGTGCCAGTAGTTCCCCGGGGCTAGCGGGGGAAGAGACCCAGTACTTC. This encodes CASSSPGLAGEETQYF.

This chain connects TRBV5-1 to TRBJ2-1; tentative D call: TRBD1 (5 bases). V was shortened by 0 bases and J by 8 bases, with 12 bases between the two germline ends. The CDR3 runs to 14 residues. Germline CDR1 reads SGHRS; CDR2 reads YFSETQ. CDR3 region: CASSLESQGYEQFF. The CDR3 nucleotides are TGCGCCAGCAGCTTGGAGTCCCAGGGTTATGAGCAGTTCTTC.

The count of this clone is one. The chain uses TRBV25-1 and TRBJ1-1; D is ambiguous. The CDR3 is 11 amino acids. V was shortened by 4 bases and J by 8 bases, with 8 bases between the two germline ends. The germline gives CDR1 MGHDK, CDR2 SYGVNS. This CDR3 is CASSGWPEAFF. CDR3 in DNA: TGTGCCAGCAGTGGGTGGCCGGAAGCTTTCTTT.

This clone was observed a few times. The CDR3, as DNA: TGCGCCAGCAGCCAGGGACAGGGCGGTAGTCAGCCCCAGCATTTT. Translated: CASSQGQGGSQPQHF. The chain carries TRBV4-1 and TRBJ1-5; 9 bases match TRBD1. This CDR3 region has 15 residues. Germline CDR1 MGHRA, CDR2 YSYEKL. Losses at the gene ends were 3 bases for V and 6 bases for J; bases not matched to a gene: 6.

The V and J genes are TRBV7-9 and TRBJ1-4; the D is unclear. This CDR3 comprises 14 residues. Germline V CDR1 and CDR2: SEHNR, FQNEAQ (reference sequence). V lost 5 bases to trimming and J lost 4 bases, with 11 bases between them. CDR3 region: CASSLRRDNEKLFF. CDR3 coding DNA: TGTGCCAGCAGCCTTCGACGGGATAATGAAAAACTGTTTTTT.